Given below is one TCR beta chain in context. TCRdb re-called the 5' RACE reads and shows each CDR3 protein once, DNA omitted. The table gives some 440,000 distinct CDR3 sequences; the top ten clones make up roughly 1.4% of it. The germline V gene has CDR1 SGHAT and CDR2 FQDESV (reference sequence). This CDR3 comprises 18 residues. The data stem from a study of T cells expressing NK-cell markers. The chain recombines TRBV11-1 with TRBJ2-5; TCRdb names TRBD1, which stays unverified in the absence of DNA. This receptor was identified in a woman aged 45-65 years in good health. The sample comprised blood T cells: a sorted CD56 or NKG2C T cell subset, CD4+ or CD8+ T cells, or bulk PBMC T cells (not recorded which). CDR3 region: CASSFPPVGAHVQETQYF.